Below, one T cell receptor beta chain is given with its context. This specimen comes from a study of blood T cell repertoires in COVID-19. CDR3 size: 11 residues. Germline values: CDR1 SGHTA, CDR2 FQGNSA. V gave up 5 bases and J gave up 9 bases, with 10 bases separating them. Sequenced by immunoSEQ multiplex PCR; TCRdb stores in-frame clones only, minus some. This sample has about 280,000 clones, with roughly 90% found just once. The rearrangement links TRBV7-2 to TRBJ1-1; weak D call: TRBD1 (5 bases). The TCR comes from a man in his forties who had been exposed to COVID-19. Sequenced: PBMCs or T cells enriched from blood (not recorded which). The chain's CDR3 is CASSTTGKAFF. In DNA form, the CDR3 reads TGTGCCAGCAGCACCACAGGAAAAGCTTTCTTT.